Shown below are 25 T cell receptor beta chains from a single sample sequenced in a study of T cell responses to AZD1222 COVID-19 vaccine. Only in-frame clones appear in the TCRdb table, and some are missing; sequencing was by immunoSEQ multiplex PCR. Of about 140,000 clones detected, about 91% appear once; the ten largest clones hold 3% to 4.5%. Here the sequenced sample was peripheral blood, taken 28 days after the second AZD1222 dose. The receptor set was obtained from an adult who received the AZD1222 COVID-19 vaccine.

J is TRBJ2-3 and V is TRBV4-2; TRBD2 might be the D (6 bases). CDR3 length: 17 residues. The germline CDR1 and CDR2 sequences are LGHNA and YNFKEQ. Trimming removed 5 bases from V and 7 bases from J, with 25 bases in between. The CDR3 spells CASSSTPLKTSRYTQYF. The DNA for the CDR3 is TGTGCCAGCAGCTCCACGCCCCTAAAAACTAGCCGGTATACGCAGTATTTT.

The chain uses TRBV10-3 and TRBJ2-1; 9 nucleotides agree with TRBD2. Germline V lookup: CDR1 ENHRY, CDR2 SYGVKD. V trimming: 5 bases; J trimming: 9 bases; junction bases outside the gene matches: 11. The CDR3 consists of 15 residues. CDR3 nucleotide sequence: TGTGCCATCAGTCCCCTTAGCGGGAGACAGAGTGAGCAGTTCTTC. This encodes CAISPLSGRQSEQFF.

The chain joins TRBV5-6 to TRBJ2-5, with D perhaps TRBD1 (6 bases). Deletions cut 0 bases from V and 3 bases from J, with 12 bases between. The CDR3 runs 15 residues. The V gene's germline CDR1 is SGHDT and CDR2 YYEEEE. Written as DNA, the CDR3 is TGTGCCAGCAGCTTGGCTTCAGGGGCCAAAGAGACCCAGTACTTC. Protein sequence: CASSLASGAKETQYF.

V is TRBV5-1 and J is TRBJ1-1; the D gene is possibly TRBD1 (6 bases). The CDR3 is 18 residues long. CDR1 is SGHRS and CDR2 is YFSETQ in the germline V gene. The V end was cut by 4 bases, the J end by 5 bases, with 27 bases between. For the CDR3, the DNA is TGCGCCAGCAGCCTGATATGGACGGTACGGCAAAGGGGGACTGAAGCTTTCTTT. Amino acids: CASSLIWTVRQRGTEAFF.

This chain joins TRBV6-2 or TRBV6-3 and TRBJ2-7; TRBD1 might be the D (5 bases). CDR1 is MNHEY and CDR2 is SVGEGT in the germline V gene. CDR3 length: 13 amino acids. The ends were cut back, 1 base at V and 3 bases at J, with 7 bases in the middle. The CDR3: CASSYWGVYEQYF. DNA of the CDR3: TGTGCCAGCAGTTACTGGGGCGTCTACGAGCAGTACTTC.

The chain couples TRBV6-6 to TRBJ2-1, with a possible D match to TRBD1 (6 bases). The ends were cut back, 6 bases at V and 7 bases at J, with 10 bases in the middle. Germline V gives CDR1 MNHNY, CDR2 SVGAGI (reference sequence). The CDR3 sequence is 12 residues long. The CDR3, as DNA: TGTGCCAGCAGCCTTCAGGGGAATGAGCAGTTCTTC. Translating gives CASSLQGNEQFF.

This clone was seen once. This sequence joins TRBV28 and TRBJ2-7, with D perhaps assigned TRBD1 or TRBD2 (5 bases each). This CDR3 is built from 13 residues. Germline values: CDR1 MDHEN, CDR2 SYDVKM. V dropped 8 bases and J dropped 12 bases, with 23 bases sitting between them. In DNA form, the CDR3 reads TGTGCCAGCGGCACTCGGCCGGGGACGAGGCTGTACTTC. This codes for CASGTRPGTRLYF. Based on the CDR3 plus reference TRBV28 and TRBJ2-7, the full variable domain is DVKVTQSSRYLVKRTGEKVFLECVQDMDHENMFWYRQDPGLGLRLIYFSYDVKMKEKGDIPEGYSVSREKKERFSLILESASTNQTSMYLCASGTRPGTRLYFGPGTRLTVT.

The V call is TRBV7-9, the J call TRBJ1-1; D unclear. The CDR3 has 14 amino acids. CDR1 and CDR2 from the germline V gene are SEHNR and FQNEAQ (reference sequence). Trimming pared 1 base from V and 1 base from J, leaving 7 bases between. CDR3 residues: CASSLGQANTEAFF. The CDR3 nucleotides read TGTGCCAGCAGCTTAGGTCAAGCGAACACTGAAGCTTTCTTT. Looking up the rest from reference TRBV7-9 and TRBJ1-1 gives the full variable domain: DTGVSQNPRHKITKRGQNVTFRCDPISEHNRLYWYRQTLGQGPEFLTYFQNEAQLEKSRLLSDRFSAERPKGSFSTLEIQRTEQGDSAMYLCASSLGQANTEAFFGQGTRLTVV.

V usage is TRBV5-1 and J usage is TRBJ1-6; tentatively, D is TRBD1 (6 bases). Per germline, CDR1 SGHRS and CDR2 YFSETQ. This CDR3 is 15 amino acids long. Trimming cost V 0 bases and J 9 bases, with 13 bases left between them. CDR3 in DNA: TGCGCCAGCAGCTTGGCCCGGGGGGGCGGTTCACCCCTCCACTTT. Translating it yields CASSLARGGGSPLHF.

This clone was seen just once. J is TRBJ1-1 and V is TRBV3-1 (or the pseudogene TRBV3-2); D not certain. Deletions cut 6 bases from V and 1 base from J, with 12 bases between. CDR1 and CDR2 (germline): LGHDT, YNNKEL (reference sequence). This CDR3 region has 14 residues. CDR3 in DNA: TGTGCCAGCAGTCCTGCTGTCTCGAACACTGAAGCTTTCTTT. It is translated as CASSPAVSNTEAFF.

The rearrangement links TRBV7-8 to TRBJ2-5; 8 bases are shared with TRBD2. Unmatched junction bases numbered 10, after V lost 2 bases and J lost 5 bases. The CDR3 spans 16 residues. The germline V gene has CDR1 SGHVS and CDR2 FQNEAQ. In DNA form, the CDR3 reads TGTGCCAGCAGCTTACAAGCGGGAGCGGTTTATGAGACCCAGTACTTC. It is translated as CASSLQAGAVYETQYF. Based on the CDR3 plus reference TRBV7-8 and TRBJ2-5, the full variable domain is GAGVSQSPRYKVAKRGQDVALRCDPISGHVSLFWYQQALGQGPEFLTYFQNEAQLDKSGLPSDRFFAERPEGSVSTLKIQRTQQEDSAVYLCASSLQAGAVYETQYFGPGTRLLVL.

V gene TRBV20-1 combines with J gene TRBJ1-1; D gene unclear. Trimming pared 7 bases from V and 4 bases from J, leaving 10 bases between. This CDR3 has 11 amino acids. Germline-derived CDR1 and CDR2 are DFQATT and SNEGSKA (reference sequence). The CDR3 is CSVIRITEAFF. CDR3 in DNA: TGCAGTGTAATTAGAATCACTGAAGCTTTCTTT.

This chain joins TRBV28 and TRBJ2-7, with TRBD2 matching 14 bases. The CDR3 is 16 amino acids. Germline values: CDR1 MDHEN, CDR2 SYDVKM. V gave up 3 bases and J gave up 5 bases; unmatched junction bases: 6. CDR3 residues: CASSFGTSGRWDEQYF. The CDR3 DNA follows: TGTGCCAGCAGTTTCGGGACTAGCGGGAGATGGGACGAGCAGTACTTC.

This clone came up once. This chain links TRBV10-3 with TRBJ1-3; TRBD1 matches 10 bases. Germline values: CDR1 ENHRY, CDR2 SYGVKD. The CDR3 covers 17 residues. Losses at the gene ends were 4 bases for V and 0 bases for J; bases not matched to a gene: 6. The CDR3 loop reads CAISGLDRGSSGNTIYF. In DNA form, the CDR3 reads TGTGCCATCAGTGGTCTGGACAGGGGGAGCTCTGGAAACACCATATATTTT.

The V and J genes are TRBV7-3 and TRBJ2-1; TRBD2 matches 10 bases. CDR1 is SGHTA, CDR2 FQGTGA, per germline. The CDR3 has 16 residues. Trimming at V came to 6 bases and at J to 7 bases, leaving 12 bases not matched to a gene. Written as DNA, the CDR3 is TGTGCCAGCAGTCGGACTAGCGGCCCTTCAGGGAATGAGCAGTTCTTC. It is translated as CASSRTSGPSGNEQFF.

This rearrangement joins TRBV5-1 to TRBJ2-1, with D possibly TRBD2 on 5 matching bases. The CDR3 sequence is 14 residues long. The ends were cut back, 0 bases at V and 10 bases at J, with 14 bases in the middle. Germline CDR1 is SGHRS and CDR2 is YFSETQ. CDR3 nucleotides: TGCGCCAGCAGCTTGGGGCAGCGGACGGAGGAGCAGTTCTTC. Encoded protein: CASSLGQRTEEQFF.

This clone was counted once. This chain links TRBV7-3 with TRBJ2-1; no reliable D call. V lost 3 bases, J lost 8 bases, and 11 bases lay in between. Germline lookup yields CDR1 SGHTA and CDR2 FQGTGA. The CDR3 consists of 13 residues. The CDR3 spells CASSLRKQDEQFF. The CDR3 DNA sequence: TGTGCCAGCAGCTTGAGGAAACAAGATGAGCAGTTCTTC.

V and J are TRBV6-5 and TRBJ1-5, with TRBD1 identical over 9 bases. Germline V gives CDR1 MNHEY, CDR2 SVGAGI. The CDR3 is 15 amino acids. Trimming at V came to 4 bases and at J to 8 bases, leaving 9 bases not matched to a gene. CDR3 sequence: CASSSSRDREKPQHF. As DNA, the CDR3 is TGTGCCAGCAGTTCATCCCGGGACAGGGAGAAGCCCCAGCATTTT.

The rearrangement links TRBV5-1 to TRBJ1-6; TRBD1 might be the D (5 bases). CDR3 length equals 15 residues. CDR1 SGHRS and CDR2 YFSETQ come from the germline V gene. V was shortened by 2 bases and J by 10 bases, with 16 bases between the two germline ends. The CDR3 coding sequence is TGCGCCAGCAGCTTAACGGGGCAGGGACGGTCACCCCTCCACTTT. Translated: CASSLTGQGRSPLHF. Filled out from reference TRBV5-1 and TRBJ1-6, the complete variable domain reads KAGVTQTPRYLIKTRGQQVTLSCSPISGHRSVSWYQQTPGQGLQFLFEYFSETQRNKGNFPGRFSGRQFSNSRSEMNVSTLELGDSALYLCASSLTGQGRSPLHFGNGTRLTVT.

The gene calls are TRBV7-6 and TRBJ1-1; TRBD1 might be the D (5 bases). V lost 5 bases, J lost 1 base, and 11 bases lay in between. Germline lookup yields CDR1 SGHVS and CDR2 FNYEAQ. The CDR3 consists of 14 residues. Here the CDR3 reads CASSAGRWNTEAFF. The CDR3 DNA follows: TGTGCCAGCAGCGCGGGACGGTGGAACACTGAAGCTTTCTTT.

V is TRBV19 and J is TRBJ2-2; TRBD2 aligns across 11 bases. Per germline, CDR1 LNHDA and CDR2 SQIVND (reference sequence). V shed 1 base and J 6 bases; nucleotides not matched to a gene: 4. The CDR3 has 16 amino acids. Here the CDR3 reads CASSIGLAGGAGELFF. Written as DNA, the CDR3 is TGTGCCAGTAGTATAGGGCTAGCGGGAGGTGCCGGGGAGCTGTTTTTT.

The chain recombines TRBV5-1 with TRBJ2-7, with 9 bases identical to TRBD1. After removal of 4 bases from V and 7 bases from J, the junction contained 9 bases not matched to a gene. CDR3 length equals 14 residues. Germline V gene lookup returns CDR1 SGHRS and CDR2 YFSETQ. Written as DNA, the CDR3 is TGCGCCAGCAGCCCCCTCGGGACAGGGAGGGAGCAGTACTTC. The encoded protein is CASSPLGTGREQYF.

The V gene is TRBV9, the J gene TRBJ1-6; unclear D gene. Germline CDR1 SGDLS, CDR2 YYNGEE. V was shortened by 0 bases and J by 13 bases, with 14 bases between the two germline ends. The CDR3 has 14 amino acids. CDR3 bases: TGTGCCAGCAGCGTAGAACGGGTGGGCTTCCCCCTCCACTTT. Translation: CASSVERVGFPLHF.

The CDR3 loop reads CASSQGSGGSPQHF. Written as DNA, the CDR3 is TGTGCCAGCAGCCAGGGGTCAGGGGGGTCGCCCCAGCATTTT. The chain recombines TRBV6-5 with TRBJ1-5, with 7 bases matching TRBD1. The CDR3 is 14 residues long. CDR1 is MNHEY, CDR2 SVGAGI, per germline. The V gene end was trimmed by 6 bases and the J gene end by 9 bases; junction bases not matched to a gene: 11.

This clone appeared a single time. The genes are TRBV5-1 and TRBJ2-7; 8 bases are shared with TRBD1. The V and J ends lost 4 bases and 6 bases, in that order; junction bases with no gene match: 3. CDR1 and CDR2 from the germline V gene are SGHRS and YFSETQ. The CDR3 spans 12 residues. The CDR3 protein is CASSITGGEQYF. The CDR3 nucleotides are TGCGCCAGCAGCATAACAGGGGGCGAGCAGTACTTC.